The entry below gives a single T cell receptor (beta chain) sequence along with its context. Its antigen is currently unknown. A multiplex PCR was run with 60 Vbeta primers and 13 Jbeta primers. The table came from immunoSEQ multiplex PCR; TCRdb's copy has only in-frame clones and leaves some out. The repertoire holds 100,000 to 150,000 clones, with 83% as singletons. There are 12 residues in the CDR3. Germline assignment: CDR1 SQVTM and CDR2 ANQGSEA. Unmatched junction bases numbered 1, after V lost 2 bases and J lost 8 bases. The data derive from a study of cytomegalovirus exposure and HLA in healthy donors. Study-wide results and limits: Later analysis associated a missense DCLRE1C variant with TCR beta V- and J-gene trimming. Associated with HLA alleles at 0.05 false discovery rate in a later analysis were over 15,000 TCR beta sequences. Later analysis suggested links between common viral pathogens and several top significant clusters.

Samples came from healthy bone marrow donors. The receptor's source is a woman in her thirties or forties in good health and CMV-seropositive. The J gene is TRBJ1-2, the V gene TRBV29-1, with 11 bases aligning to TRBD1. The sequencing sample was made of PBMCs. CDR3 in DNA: TGCAGCGTTGAACGGGACAGGGGGGGCTACACCTTC. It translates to CSVERDRGGYTF.